The 30 T cell receptor beta chains below come from one sample, sequenced in a study of PD-1 blockade in classical Hodgkin lymphoma. The data were produced by immunoSEQ multiplex PCR, yet TCRdb's version contains in-frame clones alone and is incomplete. The sample yields about 22,000 clones, about 72% seen once. Sample time point: cycle 4 day 1 (C4D1), after 6 weeks of nivolumab. Each patient experienced a relapse that followed autologous stem cell transplantation, and brentuximab vedotin exposure varied. By magnetic negative selection, CD4+ T cells were purified from thawed PBMCs. The material was CD4+ T cells from blood, obtained before the fourth cycle of nivolumab. The source is a human donor with classical Hodgkin lymphoma.

The V and J genes are TRBV7-2 and TRBJ1-3; D not certain. Between the trimmed V and J ends, which lost 1 base and 0 bases, there was a span of 7 bases. The CDR3 spans 15 residues. Germline CDR1 SGHTA, CDR2 FQGNSA. In DNA, the CDR3 is TGTGCCAGCAGCTTAGTGGGGAGCTCTGGAAACACCATATATTTT. Translation: CASSLVGSSGNTIYF.

The sample holds a few counts of this clone. The rearrangement joins TRBV7-9 to TRBJ2-7; 11 nucleotides align to TRBD2. Trimming cost V 8 bases and J 1 base; bases outside gene matches: 1. CDR3 length equals 13 residues. Germline lookup yields CDR1 SEHNR and CDR2 FQNEAQ (reference sequence). CDR3 sequence reads: CASRTSGSYEQYF. In DNA form, the CDR3 reads TGTGCCAGCCGGACTAGCGGGTCCTACGAGCAGTACTTC.

This chain uses TRBV6-4 with TRBJ2-3, with 12 bases aligning to TRBD1. Germline CDR1 MRHNA, CDR2 SNTAGT. V trimming: 5 bases; J trimming: 4 bases; junction bases outside the gene matches: 4. CDR3 length: 15 amino acids. CDR3 sequence: CASSRDRGRPDTQYF. For the CDR3, the DNA is TGTGCCAGCAGTCGGGACAGGGGGCGCCCAGATACGCAGTATTTT.

The chain has TRBV2 and TRBJ1-1, with D unresolved. The germline V and J ends were trimmed by 2 bases and 3 bases, with 13 bases remaining between them. There are 15 residues in the CDR3. Germline CDR1 reads SNHLY; CDR2 reads FYNNEI. The CDR3 reads CASSENAPPDTEAFF. Here the CDR3 DNA reads TGTGCCAGCAGTGAAAATGCGCCCCCGGACACTGAAGCTTTCTTT.

CDR3 bases: TGTGCCTGGAGACGGACAGCTGGAAACACCATATATTTT. It translates to CAWRRTAGNTIYF. This sequence joins TRBV30 and TRBJ1-3; D may be TRBD1 (6 bases). Germline CDR1 and CDR2: GTSNPN and SVGIG (reference sequence). This CDR3 has 13 amino acids. V was cut by 3 bases and J by 2 bases, with 8 bases left in between. Combining the CDR3 with reference TRBV30 and TRBJ1-3 gives the whole variable domain SQTIHQWPATLVQPVGSPLSLECTVEGTSNPNLYWYRQAAGRGLQLLFYSVGIGQISSEVPQNLSASRPQDRQFILSSKKLLLSDSGFYLCAWRRTAGNTIYFGEGSWLTVV.

V gene TRBV5-5 combines with J gene TRBJ2-5; D might be TRBD2 (5 bases). The CDR3 is 15 residues long. Germline V gene data show CDR1 as SGHKS and CDR2 as YYEKEE (reference sequence). Deletions cut 4 bases from V and 5 bases from J, with 18 bases between. The CDR3 region has the DNA TGTGCCAGCAGCCCCTTCGGGCCTCCGGGGGAGACCCAGTACTTC. Amino acid sequence: CASSPFGPPGETQYF.

This rearrangement joins TRBV6-6 to TRBJ2-4; D may be TRBD2 (5 bases). The CDR3 has 15 residues. With 0 bases removed from V and 7 bases from J, the gap between germline ends came to 13 bases. Germline values: CDR1 MNHNY, CDR2 SVGAGI (reference sequence). The CDR3 is CASSYSLAKGNIQYF. DNA of the CDR3: TGTGCCAGCAGTTACTCGTTAGCGAAGGGCAACATTCAGTACTTC.

This clone was counted a single time. The chain uses TRBV29-1 and TRBJ2-1; no clear D gene. Germline V gene sequence: CDR1 SQVTM, CDR2 ANQGSEA. Trimming took off 1 base at V and 2 bases at J, with 12 bases between the two ends. This CDR3 is 15 amino acids long. This chain's CDR3 is CSVEGLPGAYNEQFF. The CDR3 nucleotides are TGCAGCGTTGAAGGGTTGCCAGGCGCCTACAATGAGCAGTTCTTC.

The rearrangement joins TRBV9 to TRBJ2-1; D unresolved. V lost 6 bases to trimming and J lost 6 bases, with 22 bases between them. Germline CDR1 reads SGDLS; CDR2 reads YYNGEE. The CDR3 contains 16 residues. The CDR3 region has the DNA TGTGCCAGCAACGTTTGGGGTGGTGAGCTTGGCAATGAGCAGTTCTTC. Its translation is CASNVWGGELGNEQFF.

This clone was counted between two and nine times. J is TRBJ1-5 and V is TRBV6-1; D unresolved. Germline assignment: CDR1 MNHNS and CDR2 SASEGT. V was clipped by 7 bases and J by 0 bases, with 13 bases between them. This CDR3 comprises 15 residues. CDR3 in amino acids: CASMLEPYSNQPQHF. The DNA of the CDR3 is TGTGCCAGCATGCTGGAACCGTATAGCAATCAGCCCCAGCATTTT.

The rearrangement links TRBV7-9 to TRBJ1-4, with TRBD1 identical over 8 bases. V shed 4 bases and J 1 base; nucleotides not matched to a gene: 11. CDR1 and CDR2 (germline): SEHNR, FQNEAQ (reference sequence). This CDR3 is 18 amino acids long. The chain's CDR3 is CASSSPPGQAGTNEKLFF. For the CDR3, the DNA is TGTGCCAGCAGCTCCCCGCCGGGACAGGCTGGAACTAATGAAAAACTGTTTTTT.

This clone appeared a few times. The junction does not match germline at one end; this may be a read error. The rearrangement joins TRBV7-9 to TRBJ1-2, with D uncertain. The germline gives CDR1 SEHNR, CDR2 FQNEAQ (reference sequence). The CDR3 loop spans 12 amino acids. This CDR3 reads CASSLPRTKASF. The CDR3 DNA follows: TGTGCCAGCAGCTTACCTCGTACGAAAGCCTCCTTC. The complete variable domain, with remaining parts taken from reference TRBV7-9 and TRBJ1-2, reads DTGVSQNPRHKITKRGQNVTFRCDPISEHNRLYWYRQTLGQGPEFLTYFQNEAQLEKSRLLSDRFSAERPKGSFSTLEIQRTEQGDSAMYLCASSLPRTKASFGSGTRLTVV.

The CDR3 spells CASSLFQGGELFF. Written as DNA, the CDR3 is TGTGCCAGCAGCTTGTTTCAAGGGGGGGAGCTGTTTTTT. This rearrangement joins TRBV5-4 to TRBJ2-2; D ambiguous. Germline CDR1 reads SGHNT; CDR2 reads YYREEE (reference sequence). Trimming shortened V by 1 base and J by 8 bases, and 9 bases separated the two germline ends. The CDR3 extends over 13 amino acids.

The chain combines TRBV19 with TRBJ1-1; possibly TRBD1 for D (6 bases). The CDR3 runs 15 residues. CDR1 is LNHDA and CDR2 is SQIVND in the germline V gene (reference sequence). Trimming took 5 bases from V and 5 from J, leaving 18 bases between them. The DNA for the CDR3 is TGTGCCAGTAGTGTAACAGGGACCCCTGGGACTGAAGCTTTCTTT. Residues: CASSVTGTPGTEAFF.

This clone was counted between two and nine times. The V and J genes are TRBV5-6 and TRBJ2-7, with D hard to call. CDR3 length: 11 residues. The germline V gene has CDR1 SGHDT and CDR2 YYEEEE. The V and J ends lost 0 bases and 7 bases respectively, with 5 bases between them. The CDR3 nucleotides read TGTGCCAGCAGCTTGGTTGGGGAGCAGTACTTC. It yields the protein CASSLVGEQYF.

V and J are TRBV4-3 and TRBJ1-3; D perhaps matches TRBD1 (6 bases). This CDR3 is built from 18 residues. CDR1 is LGHNA and CDR2 is YSLEER in the germline V gene. V dropped 1 base and J dropped 0 bases, with 16 bases sitting between them. Here the CDR3 DNA reads TGCGCCAGCAGCCAAGGACTCGACAGGTCCTTCTCTGGAAACACCATATATTTT. As protein: CASSQGLDRSFSGNTIYF.

The chain links TRBV30 to TRBJ2-2, with TRBD1 matching 7 bases. Germline CDR1 GTSNPN, CDR2 SVGIG (reference sequence). The CDR3 totals 15 residues. The ends lost 2 bases at V and 2 bases at J; junction bases unmatched: 5. CDR3 sequence: CAWSIGTDNTGELFF. CDR3 nucleotides: TGTGCCTGGAGTATCGGGACAGATAACACCGGGGAGCTGTTTTTT.

The chain couples TRBV5-6 to TRBJ2-5, with D perhaps matching TRBD2 (6 bases). Per the germline V gene, CDR1 is SGHDT and CDR2 is YYEEEE. Deletions cut 2 bases from V and 9 bases from J, with 17 bases between. The CDR3 contains 14 residues. DNA for the CDR3: TGTGCCAGCAGCTTAGGGAGGCCACGAAGGGCCCAGTACTTC. Translation gives CASSLGRPRRAQYF. Full variable domain (rest looked up from reference TRBV5-6 and TRBJ2-5): DAGVTQSPTHLIKTRGQQVTLRCSPKSGHDTVSWYQQALGQGPQFIFQYYEEEERQRGNFPDRFSGHQFPNYSSELNVNALLLGDSALYLCASSLGRPRRAQYFGPGTRLLVL.

Only one count was recorded for this clone. The genes are TRBV9 and TRBJ2-3; 7 nucleotides line up with TRBD2. Looked up from germline, CDR1 is SGDLS and CDR2 is YYNGEE. The CDR3 runs 15 residues. After removal of 5 bases from V and 5 bases from J, the junction contained 11 bases not matched to a gene. The CDR3 DNA follows: TGTGCCAGCAGAGAGCTAGCGGCACCCAGAGATACGCAGTATTTT. Amino acid sequence: CASRELAAPRDTQYF.

This clone was counted only a few times. The chain recombines TRBV7-2 with TRBJ2-7; D remains unclear. Germline V gene sequence: CDR1 SGHTA, CDR2 FQGNSA. The CDR3 consists of 13 residues. V was clipped by 1 base and J by 4 bases, with 8 bases between them. The DNA of the CDR3 is TGTGCCAGCAGCTTAGTTTGGCAGTACGAGCAGTACTTC. This translates into CASSLVWQYEQYF.

This chain uses TRBV5-5 with TRBJ1-5; no reliable D call. Germline CDR1 and CDR2: SGHKS and YYEKEE (reference sequence). V lost 1 base, J lost 9 bases, and 11 bases lay in between. The CDR3 loop spans 13 amino acids. CDR3 DNA sequence: TGTGCCAGCAGCTTGACGTACGGGCCGCCCCAGCATTTT. Protein sequence: CASSLTYGPPQHF.

The chain joins TRBV5-8 to TRBJ1-1, with D hard to call. CDR3 length: 12 amino acids. The V and J ends lost 1 base and 6 bases respectively, with 7 bases between them. The germline CDR1 and CDR2 sequences are SGHTS and YDEGEE. The CDR3 DNA is TGTGCCAGCAGCTTGTGGTCAGCTGAAGCTTTCTTT. Its protein is CASSLWSAEAFF.

The chain has TRBV7-9 and TRBJ1-4, with 7 positions matching TRBD1. V shed 11 bases, J shed 8 bases, and the junction held 14 bases outside the gene matches. This CDR3 is built from 14 residues. Looked up from germline, CDR1 is SEHNR and CDR2 is FQNEAQ (reference sequence). The CDR3 DNA is TGTGCCGTCAACTGGAGGGGGCGAGAAGAAAAACTGTTTTTT. Its translation: CAVNWRGREEKLFF.

This clone has more than one count but fewer than ten. The chain has TRBV20-1 and TRBJ1-2, with D uncertain. The germline V gene has CDR1 DFQATT and CDR2 SNEGSKA (reference sequence). Trimming shortened V by 4 bases and J by 4 bases, and 7 bases separated the two germline ends. The CDR3 runs 11 residues. The CDR3 DNA follows: TGCAGTGCTACCGACCTCTATGGCTACACCTTC. Its protein is CSATDLYGYTF.

This chain uses TRBV5-1 with TRBJ1-2, with 8 positions matching TRBD1. The CDR3 contains 15 residues. The J segment lost 3 bases and the V segment lost 4 bases, leaving 8 bases of the junction unmatched. Germline V gene sequence: CDR1 SGHRS, CDR2 YFSETQ. Here the CDR3 DNA reads TGCGCCAGCAGCCACAGACAGGGGCCCTACTATGGCTACACCTTC. As protein: CASSHRQGPYYGYTF.

The chain carries TRBV30 and TRBJ1-2; D gene uncertain. Germline loops: CDR1 GTSNPN, CDR2 SVGIG (reference sequence). CDR3 length: 12 amino acids. Trimming removed 2 bases from V and 10 bases from J, with 14 bases in between. CDR3 sequence (DNA): TGTGCCTGGAGTCAGGCGGTCCGCGACTACACCTTC. Translation: CAWSQAVRDYTF.

This clone appeared a single time. The gene calls are TRBV4-3 and TRBJ1-5; D is perhaps TRBD1 (5 bases). Trimming pared 0 bases from V and 4 bases from J, leaving 10 bases between. The V gene's germline CDR1 is LGHNA and CDR2 YSLEER. This CDR3 is built from 15 residues. DNA of the CDR3: TGCGCCAGCAGCCAAGATAACAGGTTGAATCAGCCCCAGCATTTT. This gives the protein CASSQDNRLNQPQHF.

The rearrangement links TRBV30 to TRBJ2-7; TRBD1 might be the D (6 bases). The V end lost 8 bases, the J end lost 0 bases, and 14 bases lay between the germline ends. Germline CDR1 GTSNPN, CDR2 SVGIG (reference sequence). This CDR3 region has 13 residues. CDR3 sequence reads: CAGHRDGSYEQYF. For the CDR3, the DNA is TGTGCCGGCCACAGGGACGGCTCCTACGAGCAGTACTTC.

In its sample, this clone was seen once. The rearrangement links TRBV28 to TRBJ2-1; 15 bases agree with TRBD2. Germline values: CDR1 MDHEN, CDR2 SYDVKM. The CDR3 spans 23 residues. J gave up 0 bases and V 4 bases, and 19 bases lay outside the gene matches. The CDR3, as DNA: TGTGCCAGCAGTTCACCCCGATTTAGACCGGGACTAGCGGGGGGAATCTCCTACAATGAGCAGTTCTTC. Its protein product is CASSSPRFRPGLAGGISYNEQFF.

The gene calls are TRBV7-2 and TRBJ1-5; the D gene is possibly TRBD1 (5 bases). The CDR3 is 15 amino acids. Germline loops: CDR1 SGHTA, CDR2 FQGNSA. V dropped 5 bases and J dropped 0 bases, with 11 bases sitting between them. CDR3 coding DNA: TGTGCCAGCAGCCCGGGACCGTATAGCAATCAGCCCCAGCATTTT. Its translation is CASSPGPYSNQPQHF.